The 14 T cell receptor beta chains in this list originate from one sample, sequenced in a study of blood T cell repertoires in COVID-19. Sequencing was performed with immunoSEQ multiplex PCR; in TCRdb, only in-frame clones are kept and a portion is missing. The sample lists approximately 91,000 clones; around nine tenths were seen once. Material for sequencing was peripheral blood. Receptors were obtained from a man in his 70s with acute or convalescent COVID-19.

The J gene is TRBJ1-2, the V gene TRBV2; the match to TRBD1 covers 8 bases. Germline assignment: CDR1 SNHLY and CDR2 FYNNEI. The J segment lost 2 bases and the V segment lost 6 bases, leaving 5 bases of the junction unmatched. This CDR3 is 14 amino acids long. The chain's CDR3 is CASSPRGQNYGYTF. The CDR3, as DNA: TGTGCCAGCAGCCCCAGGGGGCAAAACTATGGCTACACCTTC.

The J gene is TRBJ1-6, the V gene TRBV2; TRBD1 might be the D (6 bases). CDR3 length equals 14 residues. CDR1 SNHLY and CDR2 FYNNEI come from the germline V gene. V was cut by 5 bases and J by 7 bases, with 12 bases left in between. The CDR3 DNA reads TGTGCCAGCAGTCTAGACAGGCCAAATTCACCCCTCCACTTT. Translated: CASSLDRPNSPLHF.

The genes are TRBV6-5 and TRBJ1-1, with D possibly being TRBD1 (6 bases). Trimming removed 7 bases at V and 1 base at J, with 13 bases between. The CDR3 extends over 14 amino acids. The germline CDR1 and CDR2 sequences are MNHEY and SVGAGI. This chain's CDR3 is CASNTQGKNTEAFF. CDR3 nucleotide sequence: TGTGCCAGCAACACACAGGGCAAGAACACTGAAGCTTTCTTT.

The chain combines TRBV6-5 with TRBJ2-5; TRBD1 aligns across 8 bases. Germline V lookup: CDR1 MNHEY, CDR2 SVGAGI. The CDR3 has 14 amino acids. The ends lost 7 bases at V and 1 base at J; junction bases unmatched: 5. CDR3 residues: CASKKDRAQETQYF. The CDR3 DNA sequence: TGTGCCAGCAAGAAGGACAGGGCCCAAGAGACCCAGTACTTC.

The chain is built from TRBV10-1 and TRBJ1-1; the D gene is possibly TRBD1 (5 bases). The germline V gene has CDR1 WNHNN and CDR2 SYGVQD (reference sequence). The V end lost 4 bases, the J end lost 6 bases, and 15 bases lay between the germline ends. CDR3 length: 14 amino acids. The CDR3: CASSAYRLPAEAFF. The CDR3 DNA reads TGCGCCAGCAGTGCTTACAGGCTCCCCGCTGAAGCTTTCTTT.

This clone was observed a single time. The CDR3 DNA sequence: TGTGCCAGCAGCAATATCGGGGGGCCCCTCGAGCAGTACTTC. It codes for CASSNIGGPLEQYF. V is TRBV7-2 and J is TRBJ2-7; a possible D gene is TRBD2 (7 bases). Deletions cut 5 bases from V and 6 bases from J, with 17 bases between. Germline V gene data show CDR1 as SGHTA and CDR2 as FQGNSA. The CDR3 totals 14 residues.

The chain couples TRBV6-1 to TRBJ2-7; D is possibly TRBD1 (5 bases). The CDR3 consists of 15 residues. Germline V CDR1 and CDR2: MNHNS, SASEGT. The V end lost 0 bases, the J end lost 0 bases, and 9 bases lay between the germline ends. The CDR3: CASSEAGPSSYEQYF. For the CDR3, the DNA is TGTGCCAGCAGTGAAGCGGGGCCCAGCTCCTACGAGCAGTACTTC.

The CDR3 DNA reads as TGTGCCAGCTCACCCCCCCTGGGGAGGGGGAACACTGAAGCTTTCTTT. Its translation: CASSPPLGRGNTEAFF. J is TRBJ1-1 and V is TRBV18; TRBD1 might be the D (5 bases). The germline V and J ends were trimmed by 3 bases and 1 base, with 15 bases remaining between them. The CDR3 extends over 16 amino acids. In germline, CDR1 is KGHSH, CDR2 LQKENI.

As DNA, the CDR3 is TGTGCCAGCAGTCAAGGACAGGGTAGGGAAGCTTTCTTT. Its translation is CASSQGQGREAFF. V gene TRBV6-6 combines with J gene TRBJ1-1; 8 bases map to TRBD1. CDR3 size: 13 residues. CDR1 and CDR2 (germline): MNHNY, SVGAGI (reference sequence). Unmatched junction bases numbered 7, after V lost 5 bases and J lost 8 bases.

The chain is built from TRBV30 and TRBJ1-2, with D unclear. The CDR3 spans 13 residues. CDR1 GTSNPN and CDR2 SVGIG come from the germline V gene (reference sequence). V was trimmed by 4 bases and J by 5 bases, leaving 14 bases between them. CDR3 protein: CAWNVGGRYGYTF. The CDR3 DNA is TGTGCCTGGAATGTCGGAGGGAGGTATGGCTACACCTTC.

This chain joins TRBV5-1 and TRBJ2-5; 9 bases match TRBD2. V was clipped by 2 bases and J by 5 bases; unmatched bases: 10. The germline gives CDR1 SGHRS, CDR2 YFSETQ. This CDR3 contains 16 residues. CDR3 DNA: TGCGCCAGCAGCTTAATGAGCGGGGGGAAAGGGGAGACCCAGTACTTC. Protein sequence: CASSLMSGGKGETQYF.

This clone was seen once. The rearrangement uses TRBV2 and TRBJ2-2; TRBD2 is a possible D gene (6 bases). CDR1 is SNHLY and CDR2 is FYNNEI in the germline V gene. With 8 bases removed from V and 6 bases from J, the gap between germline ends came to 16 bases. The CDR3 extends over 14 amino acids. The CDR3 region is CASSGSRRAGELFF. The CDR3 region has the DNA TGTGCCAGCTCCGGGAGTCGGCGTGCCGGGGAGCTGTTTTTT.

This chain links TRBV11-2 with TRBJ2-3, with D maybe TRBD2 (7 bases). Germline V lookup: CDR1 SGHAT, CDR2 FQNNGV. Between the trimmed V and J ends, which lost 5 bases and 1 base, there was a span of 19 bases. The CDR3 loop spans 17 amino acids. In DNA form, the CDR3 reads TGTGCCAGCAGCCAGCGAGGAGGGGGGGGCCGCACAGATACGCAGTATTTT. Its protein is CASSQRGGGGRTDTQYF.

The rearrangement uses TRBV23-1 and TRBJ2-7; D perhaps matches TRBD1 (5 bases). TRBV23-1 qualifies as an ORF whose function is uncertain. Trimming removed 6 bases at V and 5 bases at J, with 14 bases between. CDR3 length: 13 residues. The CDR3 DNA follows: TGCGCCAGCAGACCAGACAGAGGCCACGAGCAGTACTTC. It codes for CASRPDRGHEQYF.